This TCR beta chain appears in the sequencing data of a study of T cell changes during pregnancy in multiple sclerosis. This clone was seen just once. Assay: immunoSEQ multiplex PCR; the TCRdb copy retains only in-frame clones and omits some. Here the sample spans around 130,000 clones, about 95% being singletons. Material: peripheral blood, obtained after pregnancy. This TCR was sampled from a female donor with multiple sclerosis, enrolled in a pregnancy study.

CDR3 in amino acids: CASSLSAGSLRNQPQHF. In DNA, the CDR3 is TGTGCCAGCAGTTTATCGGCGGGGAGTTTGCGCAATCAGCCCCAGCATTTT. The chain carries TRBV28 and TRBJ1-5; D is uncertain. CDR3 length equals 17 residues. From germline, CDR1 is MDHEN and CDR2 SYDVKM. The ends were cut back, 1 base at V and 2 bases at J, with 15 bases in the middle. Drawing the rest from reference TRBV28 and TRBJ1-5, the complete variable domain is DVKVTQSSRYLVKRTGEKVFLECVQDMDHENMFWYRQDPGLGLRLIYFSYDVKMKEKGDIPEGYSVSREKKERFSLILESASTNQTSMYLCASSLSAGSLRNQPQHFGDGTRLSIL.